This passage covers 7 T cell receptor beta chains from one sample sequenced in a study of blood T cell repertoires in COVID-19. Sequenced by immunoSEQ multiplex PCR; TCRdb stores in-frame clones only, minus some. This sample yields just under 350,000 clones, of which about nine tenths are seen a single time; nearly 6.5% belongs to the top ten. Sequencing was done on a sample of peripheral blood. These receptors all stem from a woman aged 50 to 60 with COVID-19, enrolled during active disease.

This chain links TRBV3-1 (or the pseudogene TRBV3-2) with TRBJ1-4; no reliable D call. CDR3 length: 15 residues. Per the germline V gene, CDR1 is LGHDT and CDR2 is YNNKEL (reference sequence). With 6 bases removed from V and 7 bases from J, the gap between germline ends came to 18 bases. CDR3 sequence (DNA): TGTGCCAGCAGTCCTTGGAGCCCGGCCAGTGAAAAACTGTTTTTT. This encodes CASSPWSPASEKLFF.

DNA of the CDR3: TGTGCCAGCAGCTTAGGGGCTTTGACAGGGGCATCGCCCCTCCACTTT. This translates into CASSLGALTGASPLHF. The rearrangement links TRBV7-8 to TRBJ1-6; 8 positions agree with TRBD1. Germline loops: CDR1 SGHVS, CDR2 FQNEAQ. The CDR3 consists of 16 residues. Trimming at V came to 1 base and at J to 13 bases, leaving 12 bases not matched to a gene.

The chain is built from TRBV14 and TRBJ2-6; perhaps TRBD1 as D (5 bases). Germline assignment: CDR1 SGHDN and CDR2 FVKESK. V was clipped by 0 bases and J by 0 bases, with 12 bases between them. The length of the CDR3 is 18 residues. The CDR3 loop reads CASSQDKGSFSGANVLTF. In nucleotides, the CDR3 is TGTGCCAGCAGCCAAGACAAGGGGTCGTTCTCTGGGGCCAACGTCCTGACTTTC. Complete variable domain (other parts from reference TRBV14 and TRBJ2-6): EAGVTQFPSHSVIEKGQTVTLRCDPISGHDNLYWYRRVMGKEIKFLLHFVKESKQDESGMPNNRFLAERTGGTYSTLKVQPAELEDSGVYFCASSQDKGSFSGANVLTFGAGSRLTVL.

The chain carries TRBV3-1 (or the pseudogene TRBV3-2) and TRBJ1-2, with 7 bases fitting TRBD1. There are 14 residues in the CDR3. Per the germline V gene, CDR1 is LGHDT and CDR2 is YNNKEL (reference sequence). The trim removed 4 bases at V and 5 bases at J, leaving 7 bases unmatched. CDR3 in amino acids: CASSLSGTAYGYTF. In DNA form, the CDR3 reads TGTGCCAGCAGCCTTTCCGGGACAGCGTATGGCTACACCTTC.

This sequence joins TRBV19 and TRBJ1-4; the D gene is possibly TRBD1 (5 bases). The germline gives CDR1 LNHDA, CDR2 SQIVND (reference sequence). CDR3 length: 15 residues. V dropped 1 base and J dropped 8 bases, with 14 bases sitting between them. CDR3 nucleotides: TGTGCCAGTAGTATAGCCGGACATACAGAAGAAAAACTGTTTTTT. Translation: CASSIAGHTEEKLFF.

The chain recombines TRBV6-5 with TRBJ1-1; D call uncertain. This CDR3 spans 12 amino acids. V was shortened by 4 bases and J by 5 bases, with 8 bases between the two germline ends. The germline CDR1 and CDR2 sequences are MNHEY and SVGAGI. The CDR3 is CASSSRATEAFF. CDR3 in DNA: TGTGCCAGCAGTTCCCGTGCGACTGAAGCTTTCTTT.

This clone appeared once. This chain connects TRBV6-5 to TRBJ1-1; D perhaps matches TRBD1 (6 bases). This CDR3 has 12 amino acids. Germline values: CDR1 MNHEY, CDR2 SVGAGI. Between the trimmed V and J ends, which lost 8 bases and 4 bases, there was a span of 11 bases. CDR3 loop: CASHREPTEAFF. CDR3 sequence (DNA): TGTGCCAGCCACAGGGAACCCACTGAAGCTTTCTTT.